This entry lists 28 T cell receptor beta chains sequenced from one sample in a study of CD8+ T cells in alopecia areata. In each case, RNA was isolated and then reverse transcribed into cDNA as the sequencing template. Repertoires were generated with immunoSEQ multiplex PCR, while TCRdb's copy carries only in-frame clones and drops some. The data contain more than 90,000 clones, roughly 50% of them seen just once; the ten biggest clones take up more than 9%. Treatment indicated: oral pan-JAK inhibitor, 5-10 mg twice daily. Sequencing was performed on CD8+ T cells sorted from blood, taken at week 24, from a patient treated with tofacitinib. These receptor sequences come from a human donor with alopecia areata.

V and J are TRBV4-1 and TRBJ2-5; no clear D gene. Germline V gene data show CDR1 as MGHRA and CDR2 as YSYEKL. The CDR3 has 13 amino acids. V was shortened by 5 bases and J by 3 bases, with 10 bases between the two germline ends. The CDR3 region is CASSKAYKETQYF. CDR3 nucleotide sequence: TGCGCCAGCAGCAAAGCGTACAAAGAGACCCAGTACTTC.

This chain uses TRBV19 with TRBJ1-5; D uncertain. The CDR3 covers 17 residues. V lost 0 bases, J lost 5 bases, and 17 bases lay in between. CDR1 LNHDA and CDR2 SQIVND come from the germline V gene (reference sequence). CDR3: CASSIDPSEWGDQPQHF. CDR3 coding DNA: TGTGCCAGTAGTATAGATCCCTCGGAGTGGGGTGATCAGCCCCAGCATTTT.

The rearrangement uses TRBV15 and TRBJ1-4; a weak D match, TRBD1 (5 bases). The CDR3 is made up of 15 amino acids. CDR1 LNHNV and CDR2 YYDKDF come from the germline V gene (reference sequence). Trimming removed 7 bases at V and 8 bases at J, with 20 bases between. CDR3 in DNA: TGTGCCACCACCTCGTATTGGGGCTGGTGGGAAAAACTGTTTTTT. It yields the protein CATTSYWGWWEKLFF.

The chain recombines TRBV7-8 with TRBJ2-2; 8 nucleotides align to TRBD1. Germline CDR1 is SGHVS and CDR2 is FQNEAQ. The CDR3 has 16 amino acids. J gave up 3 bases and V 5 bases, and 8 bases lay outside the gene matches. This CDR3 is CASSPQGARDTGELFF. The DNA for the CDR3 is TGTGCCAGCAGCCCCCAGGGGGCTAGGGACACCGGGGAGCTGTTTTTT.

The V and J genes are TRBV29-1 and TRBJ2-2, with D unresolved. CDR1 and CDR2 (germline): SQVTM, ANQGSEA. This CDR3 is 11 amino acids long. Trimming cost V 5 bases and J 4 bases, with 5 bases left between them. The CDR3: CSVLLTGELFF. CDR3 bases: TGCAGCGTTCTTCTCACCGGGGAGCTGTTTTTT.

This clone was counted a single time. The CDR3 is CASTGQGQVGGYTF. The CDR3 DNA follows: TGCGCCAGCACGGGACAAGGACAAGTGGGGGGCTACACCTTC. The genes are TRBV10-2 and TRBJ1-2; weak D call: TRBD1 (6 bases). The CDR3 runs 14 residues. V lost 7 bases to trimming and J lost 8 bases, with 20 bases between them. Germline V lookup: CDR1 WSHSY, CDR2 SAAADI.

The chain is built from TRBV7-9 and TRBJ2-4; D gene uncertain. Deletions cut 0 bases from V and 2 bases from J, with 8 bases between. The CDR3 covers 15 residues. The V gene's germline CDR1 is SEHNR and CDR2 FQNEAQ (reference sequence). CDR3 residues: CASSLATGTKNIQYF. DNA for the CDR3: TGTGCCAGCAGCTTAGCAACCGGTACCAAAAACATTCAGTACTTC.

The chain links TRBV27 to TRBJ1-2; D not resolved. Deletions cut 8 bases from V and 3 bases from J, with 13 bases between. The CDR3 is 13 amino acids. Germline lookup yields CDR1 MNHEY and CDR2 SMNVEV (reference sequence). The CDR3 here is CASSAALDYGYTF. CDR3 DNA: TGTGCCAGCTCAGCGGCTCTAGACTATGGCTACACCTTC.

This clone was counted a few times. This chain uses TRBV19 with TRBJ1-2; D is ambiguous. Trimming took off 2 bases at V and 4 bases at J, with 11 bases between the two ends. The CDR3 sequence is 14 residues long. CDR1 and CDR2 (germline): LNHDA, SQIVND (reference sequence). CDR3 in amino acids: CASSIPAEVYGYTF. For the CDR3, the DNA is TGTGCCAGTAGTATACCGGCGGAAGTCTATGGCTACACCTTC.

The chain links TRBV4-1 to TRBJ1-2; D not certain. Trimming pared 3 bases from V and 1 base from J, leaving 15 bases between. CDR1 and CDR2 (germline): MGHRA, YSYEKL. The CDR3 runs 16 residues. The CDR3 DNA reads as TGCGCCAGCAGCCAGGACTGGAAGTCCTTTAACTATGGCTACACCTTC. Protein product: CASSQDWKSFNYGYTF.

The chain recombines TRBV6-5 with TRBJ1-6; D not resolved. Trimming pared 2 bases from V and 7 bases from J, leaving 9 bases between. Germline CDR1 is MNHEY and CDR2 is SVGAGI. CDR3 size: 14 residues. CDR3 bases: TGTGCCAGCAGTTACCTGGTCGAAAATTCACCCCTCCACTTT. This translates into CASSYLVENSPLHF.

The CDR3 DNA follows: TGTGCCAGCAGCTCACGCGACGAGGACACTGAAGCTTTCTTT. Translation gives CASSSRDEDTEAFF. The rearrangement uses TRBV13 and TRBJ1-1; D is ambiguous. The V gene's germline CDR1 is PRHDT and CDR2 FYEKMQ (reference sequence). Trimming took 4 bases from V and 3 from J, leaving 12 bases between them. The CDR3 has 14 residues.

The chain combines TRBV2 with TRBJ2-1; possible D gene TRBD1, 5 bases. V lost 8 bases, J lost 7 bases, and 9 bases lay in between. From germline, CDR1 is SNHLY and CDR2 FYNNEI. This CDR3 has 11 residues. In DNA form, the CDR3 reads TGTGCCAGCCTTGCAGGGAATGAGCAGTTCTTC. Protein: CASLAGNEQFF.

The rearrangement uses TRBV9 and TRBJ1-1; possibly TRBD1 for D (5 bases). Germline CDR1 and CDR2: SGDLS and YYNGEE. V gave up 4 bases and J gave up 1 base, with 8 bases separating them. The CDR3 is 13 residues long. The CDR3 region is CASSLDRNTEAFF. CDR3 DNA sequence: TGTGCCAGCAGCCTTGACAGGAACACTGAAGCTTTCTTT. The entire variable domain, with the rest obtained from reference TRBV9 and TRBJ1-1, is as follows: DSGVTQTPKHLITATGQRVTLRCSPRSGDLSVYWYQQSLDQGLQFLIQYYNGEERAKGNILERFSAQQFPDLHSELNLSSLELGDSALYFCASSLDRNTEAFFGQGTRLTVV.

The rearrangement uses TRBV4-3 and TRBJ2-1; D is perhaps TRBD1 or TRBD2 (6 bases each). Per germline, CDR1 LGHNA and CDR2 YSLEER. Trimming left V 0 bases short and J 3 bases short, with 12 bases between. The CDR3 runs 16 residues. The CDR3 loop is CASSQDIGGLYNEQFF. CDR3 nucleotide sequence: TGCGCCAGCAGCCAAGATATTGGGGGGCTCTACAATGAGCAGTTCTTC.

This clone was seen a handful of times. The chain joins TRBV27 to TRBJ2-1; no firm D call. Deletions cut 5 bases from V and 5 bases from J, with 13 bases between. The CDR3 sequence is 14 residues long. Germline-derived CDR1 and CDR2 are MNHEY and SMNVEV (reference sequence). The CDR3 here is CASSADQPNNEQFF. As DNA, the CDR3 is TGTGCCAGCAGTGCGGACCAACCCAACAATGAGCAGTTCTTC.

The DNA for the CDR3 is TGCGCCAGCAGCTTGCGACAGGGGGCCTATGAGCAGTTCTTC. It encodes CASSLRQGAYEQFF. The chain joins TRBV5-1 to TRBJ2-1; 10 bases agree with TRBD1. The V gene end was trimmed by 1 base and the J gene end by 8 bases; junction bases not matched to a gene: 3. The CDR3 spans 14 residues. Germline lookup yields CDR1 SGHRS and CDR2 YFSETQ. Together with reference TRBV5-1 and TRBJ2-1, the CDR3 gives the full variable domain: KAGVTQTPRYLIKTRGQQVTLSCSPISGHRSVSWYQQTPGQGLQFLFEYFSETQRNKGNFPGRFSGRQFSNSRSEMNVSTLELGDSALYLCASSLRQGAYEQFFGPGTRLTVL.

This clone was seen a handful of times. Different DNA sequences within this sample yield the same CDR3. V and J are TRBV27 and TRBJ2-6; D is ambiguous. Germline lookup yields CDR1 MNHEY and CDR2 SMNVEV (reference sequence). The CDR3 length is 12 residues. Between the trimmed V and J ends, which lost 5 bases and 4 bases, there was a span of 3 bases. CDR3 nucleotide sequence: TGTGCCAGCAGTCCAGGGGCCAACGTCCTGACTTTC. This gives the protein CASSPGANVLTF. The variable domain in full, with the rest retrieved from reference TRBV27 and TRBJ2-6, is EAQVTQNPRYLITVTGKKLTVTCSQNMNHEYMSWYRQDPGLGLRQIYYSMNVEVTDKGDVPEGYKVSRKEKRNFPLILESPSPNQTSLYFCASSPGANVLTFGAGSRLTVL.

The chain combines TRBV5-6 with TRBJ2-2; D ambiguous. The CDR3 contains 13 residues. Germline-derived CDR1 and CDR2 are SGHDT and YYEEEE. Trimming took off 4 bases at V and 5 bases at J, with 9 bases between the two ends. The CDR3 sequence is CASSMGLTGELFF. The DNA for the CDR3 is TGTGCCAGCAGCATGGGCCTTACCGGGGAGCTGTTTTTT.

The table lists this clone with a few counts. The chain has TRBV9 and TRBJ1-2; the match to TRBD1 covers 9 bases. There are 15 residues in the CDR3. CDR1 SGDLS and CDR2 YYNGEE come from the germline V gene. Losses at the gene ends were 4 bases for V and 7 bases for J; bases not matched to a gene: 11. The CDR3 DNA reads TGTGCCAGCAGCTCCTGGACAGGGGCAGTTGGTGGCTACACCTTC. Its translation is CASSSWTGAVGGYTF.

The genes are TRBV7-9 and TRBJ1-1; no reliable D call. Germline-derived CDR1 and CDR2 are SEHNR and FQNEAQ (reference sequence). Trimming took 6 bases from V and 0 from J, leaving 8 bases between them. This CDR3 region has 13 residues. The chain's CDR3 is CASSPLMNTEAFF. The DNA of the CDR3 is TGTGCCAGCAGTCCCCTTATGAACACTGAAGCTTTCTTT.

The chain uses TRBV4-3 and TRBJ2-7; possible D gene TRBD1, 5 bases. Germline CDR1 and CDR2: LGHNA and YSLEER. Trimming removed 0 bases from V and 1 base from J, with 16 bases in between. The CDR3 is 17 amino acids. CDR3 nucleotides: TGCGCCAGCAGCCAAGAAGGAGTAGAGGCAGGGTCCTACGAGCAGTACTTC. This sequence encodes CASSQEGVEAGSYEQYF.

The rearrangement joins TRBV7-9 to TRBJ2-1; D is ambiguous. V dropped 4 bases and J dropped 4 bases, with 8 bases sitting between them. CDR1 is SEHNR, CDR2 FQNEAQ, per germline (reference sequence). The CDR3 has 13 amino acids. The CDR3 loop is CASSSSSYNEQFF. The CDR3 nucleotides read TGTGCCAGCAGCTCCTCCTCTTACAATGAGCAGTTCTTC. The full variable domain, in which reference TRBV7-9 and TRBJ2-1 provide the parts outside the CDR3, is DTGVSQNPRHKITKRGQNVTFRCDPISEHNRLYWYRQTLGQGPEFLTYFQNEAQLEKSRLLSDRFSAERPKGSFSTLEIQRTEQGDSAMYLCASSSSSYNEQFFGPGTRLTVL.

This chain links TRBV5-6 with TRBJ2-1, with no clear D. CDR3 length: 14 residues. The germline V gene has CDR1 SGHDT and CDR2 YYEEEE. Between the trimmed V and J ends, which lost 0 bases and 4 bases, there was a span of 8 bases. The CDR3 loop reads CASSLVGVYNEQFF. The CDR3 DNA reads as TGTGCCAGCAGCTTGGTTGGGGTATACAATGAGCAGTTCTTC.

The chain is built from TRBV4-2 and TRBJ2-5; 7 bases map to TRBD2. Germline-derived CDR1 and CDR2 are LGHNA and YNFKEQ. The V gene end was trimmed by 4 bases and the J gene end by 3 bases; junction bases not matched to a gene: 5. The CDR3 contains 14 residues. Written as DNA, the CDR3 is TGTGCCAGCAGCCCTGGGCTAGCGGAAGAGACCCAGTACTTC. Encoded protein: CASSPGLAEETQYF.

This clone has only one observation. The chain is built from TRBV6-1 and TRBJ2-7; no clear D. The germline V gene encodes CDR1 MNHNS and CDR2 SASEGT. CDR3 length: 13 residues. Trimming stripped 6 bases from V and 0 bases from J, with 9 bases between. The CDR3, as DNA: TGTGCCAGCAGGGACGGTAGCTCCTACGAGCAGTACTTC. Residues: CASRDGSSYEQYF.

CDR3 DNA sequence: TGTGCCAGCAGTCTTACCCGGGGGCCAAATGAGCAGTTCTTC. Its translation: CASSLTRGPNEQFF. The chain has TRBV27 and TRBJ2-1; D is possibly TRBD1 or TRBD2 (6 bases each). The germline CDR1 and CDR2 sequences are MNHEY and SMNVEV (reference sequence). The CDR3 loop spans 14 amino acids. V dropped 5 bases and J dropped 7 bases, with 15 bases sitting between them.

The genes are TRBV13 and TRBJ1-5, with D uncertain. Germline-derived CDR1 and CDR2 are PRHDT and FYEKMQ (reference sequence). V was cut by 1 base and J by 2 bases, with 12 bases left in between. The CDR3 length is 16 residues. The CDR3 loop is CASSLALGMGNQPQHF. The CDR3 coding sequence is TGTGCCAGCAGCTTAGCGTTGGGGATGGGCAATCAGCCCCAGCATTTT.